What follows are 19 T cell receptor beta chains derived from one specimen sequenced in a study of cytomegalovirus exposure and HLA in healthy donors. 60 Vbeta and 13 Jbeta primers were used in PCR. Clones were sequenced by immunoSEQ multiplex PCR, and TCRdb holds only the in-frame ones, with some missing. Here the sample spans fewer than 150,000 clones, approximately 79% being singletons. Sequencing input: PBMCs. The receptors shown here come from a man aged 40-55 years in good health and CMV-seropositive.

This clone was recorded only once. The V call is TRBV10-3, the J call TRBJ1-4; 7 nucleotides match TRBD1. CDR1 is ENHRY, CDR2 SYGVKD, per germline. CDR3 length: 14 residues. The trim removed 3 bases at V and 8 bases at J, leaving 6 bases unmatched. The DNA of the CDR3 is TGTGCCATCAGTGATCACGGGACAGCCGAAAAACTGTTTTTT. Translating it yields CAISDHGTAEKLFF.

The J gene is TRBJ1-4, the V gene TRBV19; D gene ambiguous. Germline CDR1 LNHDA, CDR2 SQIVND (reference sequence). The CDR3 extends over 14 amino acids. V shed 7 bases and J shed 4 bases, with 13 bases lying between them. The CDR3 DNA sequence: TGTGCCAGTACAGGTCCCCAGGATAATGAAAAACTGTTTTTT. Translation: CASTGPQDNEKLFF.

V usage is TRBV5-1 and J usage is TRBJ1-2, with a weak D call TRBD1 (6 bases). V lost 4 bases to trimming and J lost 5 bases, with 12 bases between them. This CDR3 is built from 13 residues. Germline lookup yields CDR1 SGHRS and CDR2 YFSETQ. CDR3 sequence reads: CASSAQGRYGYTF. CDR3 nucleotides: TGCGCCAGCAGCGCACAGGGCCGGTATGGCTACACCTTC.

J is TRBJ2-7 and V is TRBV29-1, with a possible D match to TRBD2 (7 bases). Trimming left V 2 bases short and J 3 bases short, with 8 bases between. This CDR3 comprises 12 residues. The germline gives CDR1 SQVTM, CDR2 ANQGSEA. CDR3 amino acids: CSVERGGYEQYF. CDR3 sequence (DNA): TGCAGCGTTGAAAGGGGGGGCTACGAGCAGTACTTC.

The J gene is TRBJ1-1, the V gene TRBV7-9; D perhaps matches TRBD1 (5 bases). Germline V CDR1 and CDR2: SEHNR, FQNEAQ (reference sequence). The CDR3 is made up of 13 amino acids. The V gene lost 7 bases and the J gene lost 1 base, with 10 bases spanning the gap. The CDR3 DNA sequence: TGTGCCAGCAAAAGGGGCGGGAACACTGAAGCTTTCTTT. The encoded protein is CASKRGGNTEAFF.

The chain recombines TRBV27 with TRBJ2-7, with D perhaps matching TRBD1 (6 bases). Trimming took off 3 bases at V and 2 bases at J, with 14 bases between the two ends. Per the germline V gene, CDR1 is MNHEY and CDR2 is SMNVEV (reference sequence). CDR3 size: 15 residues. The CDR3, as DNA: TGTGCCAGCAGTTTGATCAGGGGCAACCCCTACGAGCAGTACTTC. This sequence encodes CASSLIRGNPYEQYF.

V is TRBV7-3 and J is TRBJ1-1; D possibly corresponds to TRBD1 (5 bases). The CDR3 has 13 residues. CDR1 is SGHTA, CDR2 FQGTGA, per germline. Trimming pared 6 bases from V and 4 bases from J, leaving 12 bases between. CDR3 amino acids: CASRRTGPTEAFF. The DNA of the CDR3 is TGTGCCAGCAGGCGAACAGGTCCCACTGAAGCTTTCTTT.

The rearrangement links TRBV7-2 to TRBJ2-7; 7 bases agree with TRBD2. Trimming took 5 bases from V and 6 from J; bases not matched to a gene: 13. Germline V gene sequence: CDR1 SGHTA, CDR2 FQGNSA. The length of the CDR3 is 15 residues. CDR3 loop: CASSPRSSGGSEQYF. The CDR3 DNA is TGTGCCAGCAGCCCAAGGAGCTCGGGAGGTAGCGAGCAGTACTTC.

This rearrangement joins TRBV5-1 to TRBJ1-1; a possible D gene is TRBD1 (5 bases). Germline CDR1 SGHRS, CDR2 YFSETQ. The CDR3 is 15 amino acids. V was shortened by 4 bases and J by 0 bases, with 13 bases between the two germline ends. The CDR3 sequence: CASSPMGGVNTEAFF. The CDR3 DNA reads TGCGCCAGCAGCCCCATGGGGGGGGTGAACACTGAAGCTTTCTTT.

J is TRBJ1-2 and V is TRBV11-2; D unclear. Trimming shortened V by 0 bases and J by 8 bases, and 10 bases separated the two germline ends. CDR1 is SGHAT and CDR2 is FQNNGV in the germline V gene. CDR3 length: 13 amino acids. The CDR3 DNA is TGTGCCAGCAGCTTAGACAGGTCTGGAGGCTACACCTTC. It specifies CASSLDRSGGYTF.

This CDR3 reads CASSETTYEQYF. The CDR3 DNA reads as TGTGCCAGCAGTGAAACTACCTACGAGCAGTACTTC. The rearrangement links TRBV25-1 to TRBJ2-7; D gene ambiguous. The CDR3 length is 12 residues. The V gene lost 2 bases and the J gene lost 2 bases, with 4 bases spanning the gap. Germline assignment: CDR1 MGHDK and CDR2 SYGVNS.

This chain links TRBV4-2 with TRBJ2-7; 11 nucleotides align to TRBD2. The V and J ends lost 0 bases and 7 bases, in that order; junction bases with no gene match: 8. The CDR3 consists of 16 residues. Germline loops: CDR1 LGHNA, CDR2 YNFKEQ. Here the CDR3 reads CASSQDRSGRAWEQYF. In DNA, the CDR3 is TGTGCCAGCAGCCAAGATCGTAGCGGGAGGGCGTGGGAGCAGTACTTC.

The genes are TRBV7-6 and TRBJ1-1; TRBD1 might be the D (5 bases). The V end was cut by 5 bases, the J end by 3 bases, with 13 bases between. The germline CDR1 and CDR2 sequences are SGHVS and FNYEAQ. This CDR3 has 14 amino acids. The chain's CDR3 is CASSGGEADTEAFF. CDR3 DNA sequence: TGTGCCAGCAGCGGAGGGGAGGCGGACACTGAAGCTTTCTTT.

The CDR3 nucleotides read TGTGCCAGCTCAACCAGTACGAACACCGGGGAGCTGTTTTTT. This codes for CASSTSTNTGELFF. This chain joins TRBV18 and TRBJ2-2; no definite D call. Trimming took 5 bases from V and 0 from J, leaving 7 bases between them. This CDR3 region has 14 residues. Germline values: CDR1 KGHSH, CDR2 LQKENI.

The J gene is TRBJ1-5, the V gene TRBV9, with 8 bases aligning to TRBD1. The germline V gene has CDR1 SGDLS and CDR2 YYNGEE. Trimming at V came to 3 bases and at J to 6 bases, leaving 11 bases not matched to a gene. CDR3 length equals 16 residues. The CDR3 protein is CASSGSQDRESQPQHF. Here the CDR3 DNA reads TGTGCCAGCAGCGGGTCTCAGGACAGGGAAAGTCAGCCCCAGCATTTT.

V and J are TRBV10-2 and TRBJ2-3; 7 nucleotides line up with TRBD2. After removal of 2 bases from V and 5 bases from J, the junction contained 4 bases not matched to a gene. The CDR3 contains 14 residues. Per the germline V gene, CDR1 is WSHSY and CDR2 is SAAADI. The DNA for the CDR3 is TGCGCCAGCAGTGAGGAGGGCGGGAGAGATACGCAGTATTTT. Translation gives CASSEEGGRDTQYF.

The chain recombines TRBV5-6 with TRBJ2-7; 8 positions match TRBD1. This CDR3 comprises 14 residues. V lost 5 bases and J lost 2; bases outside the gene matches: 6. Germline values: CDR1 SGHDT, CDR2 YYEEEE. The CDR3 sequence is CASRKPGQAYEQYF. Here the CDR3 DNA reads TGTGCCAGCAGAAAACCGGGACAGGCCTACGAGCAGTACTTC.

CDR3 sequence (DNA): TGTGCCACCAGCAGAGATCCCAGGCAAGAGACCCAGTACTTC. Protein: CATSRDPRQETQYF. The chain is built from TRBV15 and TRBJ2-5; D unresolved. This CDR3 has 14 residues. Germline V gene data show CDR1 as LNHNV and CDR2 as YYDKDF (reference sequence). V lost 0 bases, J lost 2 bases, and 7 bases lay in between.

The V gene is TRBV30, the J gene TRBJ1-4; no definite D call. There are 12 residues in the CDR3. V lost 6 bases and J 7 bases, leaving 12 bases between the germline ends. The germline gives CDR1 GTSNPN, CDR2 SVGIG (reference sequence). The CDR3 DNA follows: TGTGCCTGCCGGGAGGCACGTGAAAAACTGTTTTTT. It codes for CACREAREKLFF.